This TCR beta chain was recorded in a study of shared clonotypes between healthy human individuals (dated by TCRdb to 2018 to 2021). General notes on the study: A couple of women and a few men aged 18 to 49 years were included in the cohort. Leukapheresis yielded between about 0.94 and 8.9 billion PBMCs per donor. Blood TCR repertoires of about 5 healthy adults were deeply sequenced to estimate repertoire size and the extent of clonotype sharing between individuals. To increase sequencing depth and limit assay-specific biases, TCR repertoire library preparation and sequencing were carried out by different laboratories using diverse techniques. Results the study describes overall, beyond this receptor: Only blood was sampled, and tissue TCR repertoires likely differ from those in blood. The genetic and exposure-history diversity represented was limited by the small number of donors. Pairwise subsampling led to the expectation that sequencing depth would affect the degree of clonotype sharing among donors.

The donors were healthy, HIV-negative adults with no recently reported acute infections or vaccinations. Every donor was a Caucasian adult residing in Nashville, Tennessee, USA. For unsorted samples, about 90 million PBMCs were counted, and genomic DNA was extracted using the QIAamp DNA Blood Mini kit. Blood was collected by leukapheresis, and PBMCs were isolated by Ficoll-Histopaque density gradient centrifugation and then cryopreserved in liquid nitrogen vapor phase. The CDR3 numbers 14 residues from cysteine through phenylalanine. This entry keeps only the CDR3 DNA: 42 bases, framed from base 1. The junction shows trimming of 3 bases on V and 7 bases on J, and the gene matches do not reach 8 bases of it. Using the deep immunoSEQ assay, multiplex PCR amplified TCR CDR3 regions from genomic DNA. Extracted genomic DNA from each cell subset was distributed evenly across all wells of several immunoSEQ 96-well plates, and each plate was treated as a replicate. Each replicate PCR for unsorted PBMC received about 0.3 ug genomic DNA, equal to approximately 30,000 T cell genomes. Ten immunoSEQ deep assay plates were used to sequence the unsorted PBMC genomic DNA. The purified libraries were quantified using a Qubit 3.0 fluorometer, sized with a Bioanalyzer 2100, and then quantified again using the KAPA Library Quantification kit. Every immunoSEQ 96-well plate was sequenced on a separate single-read 150-cycle Illumina NextSeq 550 flow cell. The paper's processing steps were these. The immunoSEQ output contained only junctional sequences without quality scores, so filtering could not match that applied to full-length reads. Sequences were annotated with PyIR, a Python wrapper for IgBLAST v1.9, and V/J genes and CDR3 were assigned using IMGT germline references. Reads with weak V/J assignments (E-value above 1e-6), missing CDR3, stop codons, out-of-frame junctions, or ambiguous translated residues were removed. V3J clonotypes were defined as sequences sharing the same inferred V gene, J gene, and CDR3 amino acid sequence. Percentage overlap between repertoires was calculated by dividing the number of shared unique clonotypes by the size of the smaller repertoire. Repertoire richness was assessed with RTK rarefaction, the Chao1 estimator, and Recon v2.1 estimates of unobserved clonotypes. TCRdb stores this immuneACCESS table with in-frame sequences only. Part of the clones is absent; in the studies checked, under half of the shortfall reflects unresolved V genes, and no reason is known for the rest. V and J calls and clone size are copied from that table; D and trimming were computed from the DNA. The sample yields hundreds of thousands of clones; 70% to 80% were counted once. The ten biggest clones cover roughly an eighth of the sample.

Turning to this clone: Its specific antigen is unknown. Qualities for individual bases were not recorded, and no much larger clone is one base off.

The V gene is TRBV23-1 and the J gene is TRBJ2-7; TRBD1 aligns with 8 central bases. TRBV23-1 is an ORF for which the function is uncertain. The sequence derives from a woman in her forties in good health. Some clones in this sample may be carry-over from other donors' samples. Sequences were obtained from PBMCs. At the DNA level, the sequence is TGCGCCAGCAGTCAGGACAGGGCCGCGTGGGAGCAGTACTTC. This codes for CASSQDRAAWEQYF.